This is a list of T cell receptor beta chains from one sample in a study of cytomegalovirus exposure and HLA in healthy donors. Profiled with immunoSEQ multiplex PCR; TCRdb holds only in-frame clones, not every one. The sample carries about 120,000 clones, around 80% recorded once. What was sequenced was PBMCs. The receptor set was obtained from a man aged 25-45 years in good health and CMV-seropositive. Both conserved end residues are part of each CDR3. The order of the fields is D gene, J gene, V gene, clone size, CDR3 protein, CDR3 DNA. The D gene is left open where the match is weak. Where a row states a size, it is once, few, many or the class of an expanded clone; other rows omit it.

d_gene: TRBD1
j_gene: TRBJ2-1
v_gene: TRBV6-4
abundance: NA
CDR3aa: CASSRQGRPYNEQFF
CDR3nt: TGTGCCAGCAGCAGACAGGGGCGCCCCTACAATGAGCAGTTCTTC

d_gene: NA
j_gene: TRBJ1-5
v_gene: TRBV7-2
abundance: NA
CDR3aa: CASSPGRNQPQHF
CDR3nt: TGTGCCAGCAGCCCGGGTAGAAATCAGCCCCAGCATTTT

d_gene: TRBD2
j_gene: TRBJ2-7
v_gene: TRBV7-2
abundance: once
CDR3aa: CASSAASGGGEQYF
CDR3nt: TGTGCCAGCAGCGCCGCTAGCGGGGGGGGAGAGCAGTACTTC

d_gene: NA
j_gene: TRBJ1-6
v_gene: TRBV27
abundance: once
CDR3aa: CASSMTRGQYNSPLHF
CDR3nt: TGTGCCAGCAGTATGACCCGGGGACAATATAATTCACCCCTCCACTTT

d_gene: TRBD2
j_gene: TRBJ2-7
v_gene: TRBV28
abundance: NA
CDR3aa: CASMTSGEIYEQYF
CDR3nt: TGTGCCAGCATGACTAGCGGGGAAATCTACGAGCAGTACTTC

d_gene: NA
j_gene: TRBJ1-5
v_gene: TRBV5-3
abundance: few
CDR3aa: CASGGPQHF
CDR3nt: TGTGCCAGCGGGGGGCCCCAGCATTTT

d_gene: NA
j_gene: TRBJ2-3
v_gene: TRBV6-6
abundance: once
CDR3aa: CASNRRGDTQYF
CDR3nt: TGTGCCAGCAATCGACGGGGAGATACGCAGTATTTT

d_gene: NA
j_gene: TRBJ2-2
v_gene: TRBV30
abundance: NA
CDR3aa: CAWQEVSTGELFF
CDR3nt: TGTGCCTGGCAGGAGGTTAGCACCGGGGAGCTGTTTTTT

d_gene: NA
j_gene: TRBJ1-1
v_gene: TRBV30
abundance: NA
CDR3aa: CAWSINQVEAFF
CDR3nt: TGTGCCTGGAGTATTAACCAGGTTGAAGCTTTCTTT

d_gene: NA
j_gene: TRBJ1-2
v_gene: TRBV19
abundance: few
CDR3aa: CASSISPPAGAPGGYTF
CDR3nt: TGTGCCAGTAGTATCTCCCCCCCGGCAGGGGCCCCCGGTGGCTACACCTTC

d_gene: TRBD1
j_gene: TRBJ1-2
v_gene: TRBV7-9
abundance: NA
CDR3aa: CASSSTARTGETTNYGYTF
CDR3nt: TGTGCCAGCAGCTCCACAGCCCGGACAGGGGAGACAACTAACTATGGCTACACCTTC

d_gene: TRBD1
j_gene: TRBJ2-7
v_gene: TRBV11-3
abundance: NA
CDR3aa: CASATGVGNEQYF
CDR3nt: TGTGCCAGCGCCACAGGGGTCGGGAACGAGCAGTACTTC

d_gene: NA
j_gene: TRBJ2-7
v_gene: TRBV9
abundance: NA
CDR3aa: CASSVGSDSYEQYF
CDR3nt: TGTGCCAGCAGCGTAGGGAGCGACTCCTACGAGCAGTACTTC

d_gene: TRBD1
j_gene: TRBJ1-3
v_gene: TRBV28
abundance: once
CDR3aa: CASSPGDSSGNTIYF
CDR3nt: TGTGCCAGCTCACCCGGGGACAGCTCTGGAAACACCATATATTTT

d_gene: TRBD1
j_gene: TRBJ2-2
v_gene: TRBV6-1
abundance: NA
CDR3aa: CASRGTGPTGELFF
CDR3nt: TGTGCCAGCAGGGGGACAGGGCCAACCGGGGAGCTGTTTTTT

d_gene: TRBD1
j_gene: TRBJ2-7
v_gene: TRBV27
abundance: NA
CDR3aa: CASSRYTGGAYEQYF
CDR3nt: TGTGCCAGCAGTCGTTACACAGGGGGCGCGTACGAGCAGTACTTC

d_gene: TRBD1
j_gene: TRBJ2-7
v_gene: TRBV14
abundance: NA
CDR3aa: CASSHRDSHLYEQYF
CDR3nt: TGTGCCAGCAGCCACAGGGACAGCCACCTATACGAGCAGTACTTC

d_gene: NA
j_gene: TRBJ2-3
v_gene: TRBV10-1
abundance: NA
CDR3aa: CASSGGGGTDTQYF
CDR3nt: TGCGCCAGCAGTGGAGGGGGTGGCACAGATACGCAGTATTTT

d_gene: TRBD2
j_gene: TRBJ2-3
v_gene: TRBV14
abundance: NA
CDR3aa: CASSPGGDTQYF
CDR3nt: TGTGCCAGCAGTCCGGGGGGAGATACGCAGTATTTT

d_gene: TRBD2
j_gene: TRBJ2-3
v_gene: TRBV9
abundance: NA
CDR3aa: CASSVESSGGPQYF
CDR3nt: TGTGCCAGCAGCGTAGAGTCTAGCGGGGGGCCGCAGTATTTT

d_gene: NA
j_gene: TRBJ1-2
v_gene: TRBV28
abundance: many
CDR3aa: CASSGRGPPYGYTF
CDR3nt: TGTGCCAGCAGTGGCAGAGGGCCCCCCTATGGCTACACCTTC

d_gene: NA
j_gene: TRBJ1-2
v_gene: TRBV18
abundance: NA
CDR3aa: CASSPQRGNYGYTF
CDR3nt: TGTGCCAGCTCTCCCCAGCGGGGAAACTATGGCTACACCTTC

d_gene: TRBD1
j_gene: TRBJ2-1
v_gene: TRBV7-9
abundance: NA
CDR3aa: CSSSLTGGEQFF
CDR3nt: TGTTCCAGCAGCTTGACAGGGGGGGAGCAGTTCTTC

d_gene: TRBD2
j_gene: TRBJ2-1
v_gene: TRBV28
abundance: NA
CDR3aa: CASSKGTSDPQADEQFF
CDR3nt: TGTGCCAGCAGTAAGGGTACTAGCGACCCCCAGGCGGATGAGCAGTTCTTC

d_gene: TRBD1
j_gene: TRBJ2-7
v_gene: TRBV5-4
abundance: NA
CDR3aa: CASSLATGPSYEQYF
CDR3nt: TGTGCCAGCAGCTTGGCGACAGGGCCCTCCTACGAGCAGTACTTC

d_gene: NA
j_gene: TRBJ1-4
v_gene: TRBV4-3
abundance: few
CDR3aa: CASSPLGENEKLFF
CDR3nt: TGCGCCAGCAGCCCGCTGGGCGAAAATGAAAAACTGTTTTTT

d_gene: TRBD2
j_gene: TRBJ2-4
v_gene: TRBV4-3
abundance: once
CDR3aa: CASSQDLKTGGLHIQYF
CDR3nt: TGCGCCAGCAGCCAAGATCTTAAGACGGGGGGGCTTCACATTCAGTACTTC

d_gene: NA
j_gene: TRBJ2-7
v_gene: TRBV27
abundance: NA
CDR3aa: CASTVPRPNEQYF
CDR3nt: TGTGCCAGCACGGTCCCGAGGCCCAACGAGCAGTACTTC